The 27 T cell receptor beta chains in this list originate from one sample, sequenced in a study of OX40 agonist ivuxolimab in advanced cancers. Only in-frame clones appear in the TCRdb table, and some are missing; sequencing was by immunoSEQ multiplex PCR. The table has more than 65,000 clones, around 88% seen once; the top ten hold approximately 0.6%. The sample in question was CD4+ or CD8+ T cells sorted from blood, obtained in a trial of the OX40 agonist ivuxolimab. Receptor source: an adult with an advanced solid tumor such as melanoma, head and neck, liver or kidney cancer.

The chain uses TRBV6-1 and TRBJ1-5; the D gene is possibly TRBD1 (6 bases). The CDR3 length is 15 residues. Trimming took off 6 bases at V and 1 base at J, with 13 bases between the two ends. CDR1 is MNHNS and CDR2 is SASEGT in the germline V gene. CDR3 in DNA: TGTGCCAGCAGAGCAGGGGAAGAGAGCAATCAGCCCCAGCATTTT. It yields the protein CASRAGEESNQPQHF.

This chain connects TRBV9 to TRBJ2-4; D gene uncertain. The CDR3 is made up of 13 amino acids. The germline gives CDR1 SGDLS, CDR2 YYNGEE. V shed 1 base and J shed 10 bases, with 12 bases lying between them. CDR3 residues: CASSVRSSVIQYF. For the CDR3, the DNA is TGTGCCAGCAGCGTAAGGAGTTCAGTTATTCAGTACTTC. Together with reference TRBV9 and TRBJ2-4, the CDR3 gives the full variable domain: DSGVTQTPKHLITATGQRVTLRCSPRSGDLSVYWYQQSLDQGLQFLIQYYNGEERAKGNILERFSAQQFPDLHSELNLSSLELGDSALYFCASSVRSSVIQYFGAGTRLSVL.

This chain joins TRBV6-6 and TRBJ2-5, with TRBD2 matching over 11 bases. Germline CDR1 is MNHNY and CDR2 is SVGAGI (reference sequence). This CDR3 has 15 residues. J gave up 7 bases and V 6 bases, and 10 bases lay outside the gene matches. The CDR3 nucleotides read TGTGCCAGCAGGCCTAGCGGGGGGATACTCCCGACCCAGTACTTC. Protein product: CASRPSGGILPTQYF.

The rearrangement joins TRBV19 to TRBJ1-1; D unresolved. The germline gives CDR1 LNHDA, CDR2 SQIVND (reference sequence). The CDR3 contains 15 residues. V was clipped by 1 base and J by 1 base, with 10 bases between them. CDR3 sequence: CASSIGAGWNTEAFF. The CDR3 nucleotides are TGTGCCAGTAGTATAGGTGCGGGTTGGAACACTGAAGCTTTCTTT.

V is TRBV15 and J is TRBJ2-3; D perhaps matches TRBD2 (5 bases). The CDR3 is made up of 13 amino acids. V lost 5 bases, J lost 8 bases, and 14 bases lay in between. CDR1 is LNHNV and CDR2 is YYDKDF in the germline V gene (reference sequence). For the CDR3, the DNA is TGTGCCACCAGCCCCGGGAAGATTAGTACGCAGTATTTT. Translation gives CATSPGKISTQYF.

This chain connects TRBV5-5 to TRBJ2-1; tentatively, D is TRBD1 or TRBD2 (6 bases each). V lost 1 base, J lost 2 bases, and 10 bases lay in between. Germline CDR1 is SGHKS and CDR2 is YYEKEE (reference sequence). This CDR3 spans 15 amino acids. CDR3 region: CASSLRGAAYNEQFF. In nucleotides, the CDR3 is TGTGCCAGCAGCTTGAGGGGGGCTGCCTACAATGAGCAGTTCTTC.

This clone was observed a handful of times. The V call is TRBV7-9, the J call TRBJ1-1; D possibly corresponds to TRBD1 (6 bases). The CDR3 sequence is 13 residues long. Per germline, CDR1 SEHNR and CDR2 FQNEAQ (reference sequence). V was cut by 3 bases and J by 5 bases, with 10 bases left in between. CDR3 in amino acids: CASSLGAETEAFF. The CDR3 DNA is TGTGCCAGCAGCTTGGGGGCTGAGACTGAAGCTTTCTTT.

The CDR3 sequence: CAIKVAGNTDTQYF. The CDR3 region has the DNA TGTGCCATCAAAGTAGCCGGGAACACAGATACGCAGTATTTT. The chain uses TRBV10-3 and TRBJ2-3; possibly TRBD2 for D (5 bases). The CDR3 length is 14 residues. V lost 7 bases and J lost 2, with 13 bases in between. Germline CDR1 is ENHRY and CDR2 is SYGVKD.

This clone was counted once. CDR3 region: CASSPSAYEQYF. The CDR3 DNA follows: TGTGCCAGCAGCCCCAGCGCCTACGAGCAGTACTTC. The genes are TRBV2 and TRBJ2-7; D is unclear. CDR1 and CDR2 (germline): SNHLY, FYNNEI. There are 12 residues in the CDR3. The germline V and J ends were trimmed by 6 bases and 2 bases, with 8 bases remaining between them.

The rearrangement links TRBV5-1 to TRBJ2-2, with D unclear. The CDR3 loop spans 14 amino acids. Per the germline V gene, CDR1 is SGHRS and CDR2 is YFSETQ. Between the trimmed V and J ends, which lost 0 bases and 3 bases, there was a span of 6 bases. The CDR3 protein is CASSLGQDTGELFF. The DNA of the CDR3 is TGCGCCAGCAGCTTGGGCCAGGACACCGGGGAGCTGTTTTTT.

This chain joins TRBV19 and TRBJ2-5; perhaps D is TRBD1 or TRBD2 (6 bases each). Germline CDR1 is LNHDA and CDR2 is SQIVND (reference sequence). V dropped 1 base and J dropped 7 bases, with 13 bases sitting between them. The CDR3 covers 14 residues. The CDR3 bases are TGTGCCAGTAGTATAGTCCCAGGGGAGGCGACCCAGTACTTC. This translates into CASSIVPGEATQYF.

The chain has TRBV29-1 and TRBJ2-6; D is unclear. The CDR3 length is 14 residues. Looked up from germline, CDR1 is SQVTM and CDR2 is ANQGSEA. Between the trimmed V and J ends, which lost 6 bases and 0 bases, there was a span of 9 bases. The CDR3 bases are TGCAGCGTCTCACAGCCCTCTGGGGCCAACGTCCTGACTTTC. Translated, it gives CSVSQPSGANVLTF.

The V and J genes are TRBV19 and TRBJ1-1; TRBD1 matches at 8 bases. After removal of 8 bases from V and 2 bases from J, the junction contained 10 bases not matched to a gene. This CDR3 has 15 amino acids. Per the germline V gene, CDR1 is LNHDA and CDR2 is SQIVND (reference sequence). CDR3 protein: CASAITGQVNTEAFF. CDR3 bases: TGTGCCAGTGCGATCACGGGACAGGTAAACACTGAAGCTTTCTTT.

This clone was counted once. The V call is TRBV5-8, the J call TRBJ2-3, with 8 bases lining up with TRBD1. CDR3 length: 15 amino acids. The V and J ends lost 4 bases and 7 bases, in that order; junction bases with no gene match: 11. Germline V gene lookup returns CDR1 SGHTS and CDR2 YDEGEE. CDR3 protein: CASSLTGQGKNTQYF. The DNA of the CDR3 is TGTGCCAGCAGCCTCACCGGACAGGGAAAAAATACGCAGTATTTT.

The V and J genes are TRBV2 and TRBJ2-2; possibly TRBD2 for D (5 bases). Trimming removed 3 bases at V and 7 bases at J, with 9 bases between. Germline V lookup: CDR1 SNHLY, CDR2 FYNNEI. CDR3 size: 13 residues. CDR3 bases: TGTGCCAGCAGTGAGGGAGTCATCGGGGAGCTGTTTTTT. This encodes CASSEGVIGELFF.

This clone was counted once. The rearrangement links TRBV5-1 to TRBJ2-2, with D tentatively TRBD1 (5 bases). Germline lookup yields CDR1 SGHRS and CDR2 YFSETQ. Trimming stripped 0 bases from V and 6 bases from J, with 6 bases between. This CDR3 has 13 residues. The CDR3 coding sequence is TGCGCCAGCAGCTTGGAGGGGTCCGGGGAGCTGTTTTTT. It is translated as CASSLEGSGELFF.

The rearrangement uses TRBV19 and TRBJ1-2; 7 bases match TRBD1. Germline assignment: CDR1 LNHDA and CDR2 SQIVND (reference sequence). The CDR3 totals 15 residues. Germline trimming cut 6 bases from V and 4 bases from J; bases unmatched to any gene: 11. As DNA, the CDR3 is TGTGCCAGTAGGCGGGACAGAGTCTCTGGCTATGGCTACACCTTC. It codes for CASRRDRVSGYGYTF.

This clone was detected once. The CDR3 here is CASSRGQGAGKTQYF. The CDR3 nucleotides are TGTGCCAGCAGCCGAGGACAGGGGGCAGGAAAGACCCAGTACTTC. This chain uses TRBV7-7 with TRBJ2-5; 11 bases match TRBD1. CDR1 is SSHAT, CDR2 FNYEAQ, per germline (reference sequence). V shed 5 bases and J 6 bases; nucleotides not matched to a gene: 8. There are 15 residues in the CDR3. The variable domain in full, completed from reference TRBV7-7 and TRBJ2-5, reads GAGVSQSPRYKVTKRGQDVTLRCDPISSHATLYWYQQALGQGPEFLTYFNYEAQPDKSGLPSDRFSAERPEGSISTLTIQRTEQRDSAMYRCASSRGQGAGKTQYFGPGTRLLVL.

V is TRBV9 and J is TRBJ1-6; D not resolved. Trimming took off 4 bases at V and 7 bases at J, with 9 bases between the two ends. The CDR3 consists of 13 residues. From germline, CDR1 is SGDLS and CDR2 YYNGEE. This chain's CDR3 is CASSPDGNSPLHF. In DNA form, the CDR3 reads TGTGCCAGCAGCCCAGACGGAAATTCACCCCTCCACTTT. Filled out from reference TRBV9 and TRBJ1-6, the complete variable domain reads DSGVTQTPKHLITATGQRVTLRCSPRSGDLSVYWYQQSLDQGLQFLIQYYNGEERAKGNILERFSAQQFPDLHSELNLSSLELGDSALYFCASSPDGNSPLHFGNGTRLTVT.

The chain carries TRBV10-3 and TRBJ1-2; no reliable D call. The CDR3 sequence is 13 residues long. V lost 3 bases, J lost 8 bases, and 13 bases lay in between. Germline-derived CDR1 and CDR2 are ENHRY and SYGVKD. This CDR3 is CAISDPDMSGYTF. The CDR3 nucleotides are TGTGCCATCAGTGACCCTGACATGTCCGGCTACACCTTC.

V gene TRBV6-1 combines with J gene TRBJ2-2; 7 bases line up with TRBD1. V gave up 6 bases and J gave up 3 bases; unmatched junction bases: 4. Germline lookup yields CDR1 MNHNS and CDR2 SASEGT. The CDR3 contains 14 residues. CDR3 bases: TGTGCCAGCAGATTGGGGACAGACACCGGGGAGCTGTTTTTT. Protein product: CASRLGTDTGELFF.

The rearrangement uses TRBV7-8 and TRBJ2-2, with 7 bases aligning to TRBD2. Germline V gives CDR1 SGHVS, CDR2 FQNEAQ. This CDR3 comprises 16 residues. J gave up 3 bases and V 4 bases, and 8 bases lay outside the gene matches. CDR3 amino acids: CASSSDQRGYTGELFF. The CDR3 DNA reads TGTGCCAGCAGCTCTGACCAGCGGGGTTACACCGGGGAGCTGTTTTTT.

This chain joins TRBV30 and TRBJ1-5, with a weak D call TRBD1 (5 bases). Trimming took off 6 bases at V and 7 bases at J, with 16 bases between the two ends. The CDR3 runs 13 residues. Germline CDR1 reads GTSNPN; CDR2 reads SVGIG (reference sequence). CDR3 loop: CACEGGGTQPQHF. The CDR3 region has the DNA TGTGCCTGCGAAGGCGGGGGGACCCAGCCCCAGCATTTT.

CDR3 in amino acids: CASSSRTDSYEQYF. The CDR3 nucleotides read TGTGCCAGCAGTTCCCGGACGGACTCCTACGAGCAGTACTTC. V usage is TRBV7-8 and J usage is TRBJ2-7; no reliable D call. CDR3 length equals 14 residues. Germline-derived CDR1 and CDR2 are SGHVS and FQNEAQ. V lost 6 bases and J lost 0, with 12 bases in between.

The J gene is TRBJ2-3, the V gene TRBV11-3, with 10 bases lining up with TRBD2. The CDR3 spans 17 residues. Germline CDR1 reads SGHNT; CDR2 reads YENEEA. V shed 4 bases, J shed 2 bases, and the junction held 9 bases outside the gene matches. In DNA form, the CDR3 reads TGTGCCAGCAGCTCGGGGACTAGCGCCACATACACAGATACGCAGTATTTT. Translated: CASSSGTSATYTDTQYF.

This chain joins TRBV29-1 and TRBJ2-3; D may be TRBD1 (6 bases). Germline-derived CDR1 and CDR2 are SQVTM and ANQGSEA. The CDR3 has 11 amino acids. The V end was cut by 7 bases, the J end by 8 bases, with 13 bases between. The chain's CDR3 is CSARDTGTQYF. The CDR3 coding sequence is TGCAGCGCCCGGGACACCGGTACGCAGTATTTT.

This chain links TRBV18 with TRBJ2-7, with D maybe TRBD1 (6 bases). Germline values: CDR1 KGHSH, CDR2 LQKENI. The CDR3 loop spans 12 amino acids. In DNA, the CDR3 is TGTAAAACCGGGACACCGACCGGGGAGCAGTACTTC. Translation: CKTGTPTGEQYF.